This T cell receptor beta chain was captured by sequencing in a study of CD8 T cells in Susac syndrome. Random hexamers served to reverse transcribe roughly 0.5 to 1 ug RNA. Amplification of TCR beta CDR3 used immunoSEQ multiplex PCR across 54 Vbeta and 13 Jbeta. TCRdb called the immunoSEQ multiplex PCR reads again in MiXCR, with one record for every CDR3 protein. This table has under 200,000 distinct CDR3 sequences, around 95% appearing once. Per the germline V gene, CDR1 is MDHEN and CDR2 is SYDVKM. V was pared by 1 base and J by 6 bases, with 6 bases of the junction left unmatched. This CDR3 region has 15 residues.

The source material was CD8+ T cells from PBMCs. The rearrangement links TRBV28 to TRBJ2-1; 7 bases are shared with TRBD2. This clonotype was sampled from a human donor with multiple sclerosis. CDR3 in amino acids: CASSLLRGSSNEQFF. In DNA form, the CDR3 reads TGTGCCAGCAGTTTATTGCGCGGGAGTTCCAATGAGCAGTTCTTC. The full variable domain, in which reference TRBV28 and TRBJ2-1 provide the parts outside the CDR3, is DVKVTQSSRYLVKRTGEKVFLECVQDMDHENMFWYRQDPGLGLRLIYFSYDVKMKEKGDIPEGYSVSREKKERFSLILESASTNQTSMYLCASSLLRGSSNEQFFGPGTRLTVL.